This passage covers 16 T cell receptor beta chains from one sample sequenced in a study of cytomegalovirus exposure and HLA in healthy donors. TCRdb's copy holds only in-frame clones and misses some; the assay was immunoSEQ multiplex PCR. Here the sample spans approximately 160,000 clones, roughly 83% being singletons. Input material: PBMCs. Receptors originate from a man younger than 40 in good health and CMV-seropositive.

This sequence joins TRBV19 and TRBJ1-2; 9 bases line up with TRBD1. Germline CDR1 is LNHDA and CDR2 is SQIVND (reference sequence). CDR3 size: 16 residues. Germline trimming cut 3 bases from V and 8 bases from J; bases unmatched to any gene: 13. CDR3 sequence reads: CASSIFPGQGIWGYTF. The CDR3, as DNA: TGTGCCAGTAGTATTTTTCCGGGACAGGGTATTTGGGGCTACACCTTC.

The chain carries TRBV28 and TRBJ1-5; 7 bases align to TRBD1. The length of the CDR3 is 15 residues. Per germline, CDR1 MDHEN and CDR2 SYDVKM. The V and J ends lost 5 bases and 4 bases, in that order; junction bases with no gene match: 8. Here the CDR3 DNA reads TGTGCCAGCAGTGAAACAGGGGTTTGGAATCAGCCCCAGCATTTT. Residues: CASSETGVWNQPQHF.

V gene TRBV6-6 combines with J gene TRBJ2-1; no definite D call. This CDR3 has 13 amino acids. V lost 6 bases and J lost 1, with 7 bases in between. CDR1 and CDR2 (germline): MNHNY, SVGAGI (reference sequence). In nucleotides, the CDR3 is TGTGCCAGCAGAGCGAGTTCCTACAATGAGCAGTTCTTC. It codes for CASRASSYNEQFF.

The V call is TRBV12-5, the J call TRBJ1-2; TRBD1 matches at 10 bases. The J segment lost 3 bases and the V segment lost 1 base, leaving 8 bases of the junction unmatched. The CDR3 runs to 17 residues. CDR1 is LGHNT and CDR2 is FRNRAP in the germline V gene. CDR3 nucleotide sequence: TGTGCTAGTGGTTTGGAACGGGGGACAGGGGAATACTATGGCTACACCTTC. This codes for CASGLERGTGEYYGYTF. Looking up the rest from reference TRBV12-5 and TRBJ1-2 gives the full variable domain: DARVTQTPRHKVTEMGQEVTMRCQPILGHNTVFWYRQTMMQGLELLAYFRNRAPLDDSGMPKDRFSAEMPDATLATLKIQPSEPRDSAVYFCASGLERGTGEYYGYTFGSGTRLTVV.

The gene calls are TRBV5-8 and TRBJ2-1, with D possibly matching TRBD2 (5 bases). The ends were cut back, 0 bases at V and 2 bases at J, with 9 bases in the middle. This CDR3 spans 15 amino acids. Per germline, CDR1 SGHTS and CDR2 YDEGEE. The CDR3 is CASSLDRGTYNEQFF. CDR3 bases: TGTGCCAGCAGCTTGGATCGGGGTACCTACAATGAGCAGTTCTTC.

CDR3 region: CASSSRGRLNYEQYF. The CDR3 coding sequence is TGTGCCAGCAGCTCCAGGGGGCGGCTCAACTACGAGCAGTACTTC. This chain connects TRBV7-9 to TRBJ2-7, with 8 bases aligning to TRBD1. The CDR3 is 15 amino acids. The trim removed 4 bases at V and 3 bases at J, leaving 8 bases unmatched. CDR1 and CDR2 (germline): SEHNR, FQNEAQ (reference sequence). The full variable domain, completed using reference TRBV7-9 and TRBJ2-7, is DTGVSQNPRHKITKRGQNVTFRCDPISEHNRLYWYRQTLGQGPEFLTYFQNEAQLEKSRLLSDRFSAERPKGSFSTLEIQRTEQGDSAMYLCASSSRGRLNYEQYFGPGTRLTVT.

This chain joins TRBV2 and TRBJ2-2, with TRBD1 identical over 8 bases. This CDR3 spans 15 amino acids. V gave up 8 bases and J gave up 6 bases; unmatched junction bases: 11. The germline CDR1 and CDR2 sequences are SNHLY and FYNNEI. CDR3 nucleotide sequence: TGTGCCAGCCGCAGACAGGACAGGGAGGCCGGGGAGCTGTTTTTT. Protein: CASRRQDREAGELFF.

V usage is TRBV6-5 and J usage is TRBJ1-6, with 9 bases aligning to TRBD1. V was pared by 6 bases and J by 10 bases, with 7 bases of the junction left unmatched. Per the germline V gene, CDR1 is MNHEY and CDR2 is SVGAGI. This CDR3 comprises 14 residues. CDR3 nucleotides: TGTGCCAGCAGCCCCGACAGGGGGTGGTCACCCCTCCACTTT. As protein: CASSPDRGWSPLHF.

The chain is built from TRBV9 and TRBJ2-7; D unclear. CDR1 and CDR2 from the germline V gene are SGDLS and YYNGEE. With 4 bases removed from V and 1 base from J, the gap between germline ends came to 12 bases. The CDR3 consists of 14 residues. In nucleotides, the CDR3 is TGTGCCAGCAGCCAAACGAGGTCATCCTACGAGCAGTACTTC. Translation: CASSQTRSSYEQYF.

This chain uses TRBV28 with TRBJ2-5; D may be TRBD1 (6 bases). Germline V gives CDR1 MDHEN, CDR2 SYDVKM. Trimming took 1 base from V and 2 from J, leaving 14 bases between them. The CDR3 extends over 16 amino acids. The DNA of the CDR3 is TGTGCCAGCAGTTTATTCCACAGGGCATTACAAGAGACCCAGTACTTC. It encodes CASSLFHRALQETQYF.

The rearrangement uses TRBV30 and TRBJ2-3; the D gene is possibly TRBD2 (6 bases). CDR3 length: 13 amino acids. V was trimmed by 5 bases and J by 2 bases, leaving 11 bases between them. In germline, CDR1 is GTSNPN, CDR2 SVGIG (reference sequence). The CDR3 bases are TGTGCCTGGTCTAGCGCCTTCACAGATACGCAGTATTTT. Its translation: CAWSSAFTDTQYF.

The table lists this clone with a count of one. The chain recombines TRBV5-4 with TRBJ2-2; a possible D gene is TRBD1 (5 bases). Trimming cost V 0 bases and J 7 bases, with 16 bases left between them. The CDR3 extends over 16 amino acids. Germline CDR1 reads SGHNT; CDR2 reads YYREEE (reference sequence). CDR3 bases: TGTGCCAGCAGCTTGGATACGAGCGCTAGGGGCGGGGAGCTGTTTTTT. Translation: CASSLDTSARGGELFF.

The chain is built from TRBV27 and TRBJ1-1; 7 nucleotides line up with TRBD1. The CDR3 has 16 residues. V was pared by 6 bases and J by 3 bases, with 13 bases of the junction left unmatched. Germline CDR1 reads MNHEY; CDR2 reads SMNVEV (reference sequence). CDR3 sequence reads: CASRTQTGNTDTEAFF. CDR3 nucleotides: TGTGCCAGCAGAACCCAGACAGGGAATACGGACACTGAAGCTTTCTTT.

The CDR3 reads CACQVPGGDDEQFF. CDR3 DNA: TGTGCCTGCCAGGTTCCGGGAGGGGACGATGAGCAGTTCTTC. This sequence joins TRBV6-6 and TRBJ2-1; 8 positions match TRBD2. There are 14 residues in the CDR3. Germline assignment: CDR1 MNHNY and CDR2 SVGAGI (reference sequence). Trimming cost V 11 bases and J 8 bases; bases outside gene matches: 14.

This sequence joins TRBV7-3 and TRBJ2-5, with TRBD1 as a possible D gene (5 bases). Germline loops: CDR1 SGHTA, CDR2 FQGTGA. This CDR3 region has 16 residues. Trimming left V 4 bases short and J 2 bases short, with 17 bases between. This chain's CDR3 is CASSSQGSKNQETQYF. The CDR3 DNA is TGTGCCAGCAGCTCCCAGGGATCGAAGAATCAAGAGACCCAGTACTTC.

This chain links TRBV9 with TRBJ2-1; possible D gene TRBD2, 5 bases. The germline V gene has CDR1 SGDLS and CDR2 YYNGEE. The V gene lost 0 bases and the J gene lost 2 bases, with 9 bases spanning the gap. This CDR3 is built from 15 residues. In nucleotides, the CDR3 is TGTGCCAGCAGCGTAGGAGGGAACCCCTACAATGAGCAGTTCTTC. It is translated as CASSVGGNPYNEQFF.